This entry lists 4 T cell receptor beta chains sequenced from one sample in a study of PD-1 blockade in classical Hodgkin lymphoma. Only in-frame clones appear in the TCRdb table, and some are missing; sequencing was by immunoSEQ multiplex PCR. The table has about 21,000 clones, more than 70% seen once; the top ten hold about 14%. Time point reported: cycle 4 day 1 (C4D1), after five to seven weeks of nivolumab. Every patient experienced relapse after autologous stem cell transplantation, and brentuximab vedotin exposure varied. Sequencing used peripheral blood mononuclear cells (PBMCs), obtained before the fourth cycle of nivolumab. These receptors were collected from a human donor with classical Hodgkin lymphoma.

The rearrangement uses TRBV7-2 and TRBJ1-1; no firm D call. In germline, CDR1 is SGHTA, CDR2 FQGNSA. Trimming left V 8 bases short and J 1 base short, with 14 bases between. The CDR3 runs 14 residues. The CDR3 is CASEKRGWNTEAFF. The CDR3, as DNA: TGTGCCAGCGAGAAAAGAGGGTGGAACACTGAAGCTTTCTTT.

V is TRBV19 and J is TRBJ1-2; perhaps TRBD1 as D (5 bases). From germline, CDR1 is LNHDA and CDR2 SQIVND (reference sequence). V was clipped by 5 bases and J by 8 bases, with 18 bases between them. The CDR3 is made up of 14 amino acids. This CDR3 reads CASSPTDLGEGYTF. The CDR3 coding sequence is TGTGCCAGTAGTCCTACAGACCTGGGGGAAGGCTACACCTTC.

This clone is a singleton in its sample. The chain employs TRBV7-9 and TRBJ2-5; TRBD1 matches at 7 bases. The last part of the DNA fits TRBJ2-7 better; the J call may be wrong. Per germline, CDR1 SEHNR and CDR2 FQNEAQ (reference sequence). CDR3 size: 15 residues. CDR3: CASSLAGTVSYEQYF. CDR3 bases: TGTGCCAGCAGCTTAGCGGGGACAGTCTCCTACGAGCAGTACTTC.

The chain recombines TRBV4-3 with TRBJ1-1; unclear D gene. The V end was cut by 1 base, the J end by 6 bases, with 15 bases between. The CDR3 sequence is 15 residues long. Per germline, CDR1 LGHNA and CDR2 YSLEER. The CDR3 loop reads CASSQALGGSAEAFF. The CDR3 nucleotides are TGCGCCAGCAGCCAAGCCCTTGGCGGGAGCGCTGAAGCTTTCTTT.